Each of the 24 T cell receptor beta chains below was sequenced from the same sample in a study of Graves' ophthalmopathy and Graves' hyperthyroidism (dated by TCRdb to between 2017 and 2018). These reads were obtained on an Illumina HiSeq 2000. For repertoire sequencing, the TCR beta CDR3 regions were amplified from RNA transcripts. HTBI primers and the Qiagen OneStep RT-PCR kit were used in a first-round RT-PCR, which was followed by a second-round multiplex PCR, size selection and purification. TCRdb reprocessing: public reads trimmed at Q25 with fastp, clones called with MiXCR, in-frame beta chains kept. Each record represents a unique CDR3 protein, reported with the most common genes and DNA among its rows. The sample table holds roughly 50,000 distinct CDR3 sequences, of which more than 40% were seen once. The leading ten clones occupy approximately 4.8% of the sample. Material: peripheral blood. The source of these receptors is an adult woman with Graves' ophthalmopathy.

At least ten counts were recorded for this clonotype. This chain uses TRBV27 with TRBJ1-2; 9 positions match TRBD1. The CDR3 runs to 13 residues. V lost 5 bases to trimming and J lost 9 bases; unmatched junction nucleotides: 7. The germline gives CDR1 MNHEY, CDR2 SMNVEV (reference sequence). The CDR3 region has the DNA TGTGCCAGCAGTAAACGGGACAGGGATCGCTACACCTTC. Translated, it gives CASSKRDRDRYTF.

This clonotype was seen more than once but under ten times. The gene calls are TRBV2 and TRBJ1-2; no definite D call. Trimming removed 0 bases from V and 7 bases from J, with 9 bases in between. Looked up from germline, CDR1 is SNHLY and CDR2 is FYNNEI. This CDR3 contains 13 residues. The CDR3 DNA is TGTGCCAGCAGTGAAGCGCGGGGAATTGGCTACACCTTC. Protein product: CASSEARGIGYTF.

The gene calls are TRBV29-1 and TRBJ1-2, with D possibly being TRBD1 (6 bases). The CDR3 spans 12 residues. Trimming removed 8 bases at V and 6 bases at J, with 16 bases between. The germline V gene encodes CDR1 SQVTM and CDR2 ANQGSEA. The CDR3 sequence: CSQDSRGNGYTF. DNA for the CDR3: TGCAGCCAAGATAGCAGGGGAAATGGCTACACCTTC.

The V call is TRBV15, the J call TRBJ2-5; D unclear. V was clipped by 3 bases and J by 5 bases, with 13 bases between them. The CDR3 contains 14 residues. Looked up from germline, CDR1 is LNHNV and CDR2 is YYDKDF (reference sequence). The CDR3 is CATSSQGLWETQYF. The DNA of the CDR3 is TGTGCCACCAGCAGCCAAGGCCTATGGGAGACCCAGTACTTC.

In this sample, this clonotype turned up many times. The chain combines TRBV28 with TRBJ1-4; tentative D call: TRBD1 (6 bases). Germline CDR1 MDHEN, CDR2 SYDVKM. The CDR3 spans 14 residues. Trimming removed 2 bases at V and 8 bases at J, with 12 bases between. CDR3 sequence reads: CASSLDRTEEKLFF. CDR3 DNA sequence: TGTGCCAGCAGTTTAGACCGGACAGAGGAAAAACTGTTTTTT.

This clonotype was seen ten or more times. J is TRBJ2-7 and V is TRBV5-1, with no clear D. The V end lost 3 bases, the J end lost 2 bases, and 3 bases lay between the germline ends. This CDR3 is 11 amino acids long. Looked up from germline, CDR1 is SGHRS and CDR2 is YFSETQ. CDR3 region: CASSSTYEQYF. In DNA, the CDR3 is TGCGCCAGCAGCTCCACCTACGAGCAGTACTTC.

This clonotype was detected ten times or more. V is TRBV2 and J is TRBJ2-1, with TRBD2 as a possible D gene (6 bases). Looked up from germline, CDR1 is SNHLY and CDR2 is FYNNEI. Trimming took off 11 bases at V and 7 bases at J, with 24 bases between the two ends. The CDR3 spans 15 residues. CDR3 amino acids: CAATLGGLPENEQFF. The CDR3 DNA reads TGTGCCGCTACACTGGGGGGACTCCCTGAGAATGAGCAGTTCTTC. The whole variable domain, filled in from reference TRBV2 and TRBJ2-1, reads EPEVTQTPSHQVTQMGQEVILRCVPISNHLYFYWYRQILGQKVEFLVSFYNNEISEKSEIFDDQFSVERPDGSNFTLKIRSTKLEDSAMYFCAATLGGLPENEQFFGPGTRLTVL.

This chain connects TRBV20-1 to TRBJ2-5; 14 bases map to TRBD2. The CDR3 has 16 amino acids. V lost 6 bases, J lost 5 bases, and 11 bases stayed unmatched. Germline V gives CDR1 DFQATT, CDR2 SNEGSKA (reference sequence). CDR3 residues: CSAMGLAGAETETQYF. The DNA of the CDR3 is TGCAGTGCAATGGGACTAGCGGGAGCTGAGACTGAGACCCAGTACTTC.

To note about this clonotype: The junction and the germline gene differ at one end; a read error may be behind it. J is TRBJ2-2 and V is TRBV10-3; possibly TRBD2 for D (5 bases). The CDR3 is 17 amino acids. The V gene's germline CDR1 is ENHRY and CDR2 SYGVKD. The CDR3 protein is CAISGMSLRGVTEELFF. The CDR3 nucleotides read TGTGCCATCAGTGGAATGTCGCTCCGGGGAGTCACCGAGGAGCTGTTCTTT.

The sample holds many counts of this clonotype. The J gene is TRBJ2-1, the V gene TRBV5-4; 11 bases are shared with TRBD1. The germline CDR1 and CDR2 sequences are SGHNT and YYREEE (reference sequence). This CDR3 region has 16 residues. The ends lost 0 bases at V and 5 bases at J; junction bases unmatched: 4. The CDR3 bases are TGTGCCAGCAGCTTGGTCGGGACAGGGGGAGACAATGAGCAGTTCTTC. Residues: CASSLVGTGGDNEQFF.

This clonotype was recorded at least ten times. The chain carries TRBV9 and TRBJ1-1, with D tentatively TRBD1 (5 bases). The V gene lost 0 bases and the J gene lost 5 bases, with 8 bases spanning the gap. The CDR3 runs 13 residues. The germline gives CDR1 SGDLS, CDR2 YYNGEE. The CDR3 spells CASSVEGWTEAFF. The DNA of the CDR3 is TGTGCCAGCAGCGTAGAGGGGTGGACTGAAGCTTTCTTT.

This chain joins TRBV7-3 and TRBJ2-7; D is tentatively TRBD1 or TRBD2 (6 bases each). This CDR3 has 13 amino acids. Per the germline V gene, CDR1 is SGHTA and CDR2 is FQGTGA. V shed 4 bases and J shed 5 bases, with 12 bases lying between them. The CDR3 reads CASSSIGGDEQYF. In DNA, the CDR3 is TGTGCCAGCAGCTCGATCGGGGGCGACGAGCAGTACTTC.

In its sample, this clonotype was seen many times. The chain carries TRBV11-2 and TRBJ2-3, with 7 bases matching TRBD1. This CDR3 has 16 residues. Germline lookup yields CDR1 SGHAT and CDR2 FQNNGV. V lost 5 bases and J lost 0; bases outside the gene matches: 8. CDR3 in amino acids: CASSKTQGLSTDTQYF. In nucleotides, the CDR3 is TGTGCCAGCAGCAAAACACAGGGGCTTAGCACAGATACGCAGTATTTT.

This clonotype was picked up many times. The CDR3 region is CSALPGLAADTQYF. The CDR3 DNA sequence: TGCAGTGCTCTCCCGGGACTAGCGGCAGATACGCAGTATTTT. V and J are TRBV20-1 and TRBJ2-3; 11 nucleotides match TRBD2. Trimming at V came to 5 bases and at J to 4 bases, leaving 5 bases not matched to a gene. This CDR3 contains 14 residues. Germline V gene data show CDR1 as DFQATT and CDR2 as SNEGSKA (reference sequence).

Ten or more counts support this clonotype. The chain employs TRBV4-3 and TRBJ1-6; no firm D call. Trimming cost V 1 base and J 9 bases, with 10 bases left between them. Germline V gives CDR1 LGHNA, CDR2 YSLEER. This CDR3 contains 14 residues. CDR3 DNA sequence: TGCGCCAGCAGCCAAGCAGGCGGAGGTTCACCCCTCCACTTT. Encoded protein: CASSQAGGGSPLHF.

This clonotype is categorized as medium-sized. The genes are TRBV24-1 and TRBJ2-7; 8 bases agree with TRBD1. CDR3 size: 14 residues. Losses at the gene ends were 4 bases for V and 2 bases for J; bases not matched to a gene: 3. CDR1 KGHDR and CDR2 SFDVKD come from the germline V gene. As DNA, the CDR3 is TGTGCCACCAGTGACCCACAGGGGGCCTACGAGCAGTACTTC. Translation: CATSDPQGAYEQYF.

The chain combines TRBV20-1 with TRBJ2-3; 11 bases align to TRBD2. Germline CDR1 DFQATT, CDR2 SNEGSKA (reference sequence). This CDR3 spans 17 amino acids. V gave up 0 bases and J gave up 2 bases; unmatched junction bases: 7. This chain's CDR3 is CSARDSLLAGVTDTQYF. The CDR3 nucleotides are TGCAGTGCTAGAGATTCCTTACTAGCGGGGGTCACAGATACGCAGTATTTT.

Concerning this clonotype itself: It is likely a read error, because the conserved phenylalanine at the end of the CDR3 is missing. The limits of the CDR3 on the DNA are not certain, so only TCRdb's listed CDR3 is given. This chain's CDR3 is CASSTPWGRALYGYTFGS. This chain joins TRBV7-2 and TRBJ2-5; TRBD1 is the table's D call, not checked against the DNA. CDR1 is SGHTA, CDR2 FQGNSA, per germline. From its first to its last residue, the CDR3 has 18 amino acids.

This clonotype was picked up many times. V usage is TRBV19 and J usage is TRBJ1-5; D ambiguous. The CDR3 has 14 residues. Germline V lookup: CDR1 LNHDA, CDR2 SQIVND (reference sequence). Trimming left V 3 bases short and J 1 base short, with 7 bases between. The CDR3 DNA reads TGTGCCAGTAGTATTGCGGGCAGCAATCAGCCCCAGCATTTT. Translation gives CASSIAGSNQPQHF.

The CDR3 DNA reads as TGTGCCAGCAGCCAAGGAAGGGGACAGGGGGCAAAGACGCAGTATTTT. It specifies CASSQGRGQGAKTQYF. The chain couples TRBV4-2 to TRBJ2-3, with 12 bases aligning to TRBD1. With 1 base clipped from V and 9 bases from J, the junction kept 8 bases outside the gene matches. This CDR3 has 16 residues. Germline assignment: CDR1 LGHNA and CDR2 YNFKEQ.

This clonotype was detected ten times or more. This chain joins TRBV7-3 and TRBJ2-2; 9 bases align to TRBD1. With 5 bases clipped from V and 1 base from J, the junction kept 5 bases outside the gene matches. The CDR3 length is 16 residues. From germline, CDR1 is SGHTA and CDR2 FQGTGA. The CDR3 here is CASSPPGQGNTGELFF. The CDR3 nucleotides read TGTGCCAGCAGCCCGCCGGGACAGGGGAACACCGGGGAGCTGTTTTTT.

A single count supports this clonotype. This chain uses TRBV7-2 with TRBJ1-2, with D unclear. Looked up from germline, CDR1 is SGHTA and CDR2 is FQGNSA. The CDR3 is made up of 14 amino acids. V was trimmed by 3 bases and J by 4 bases, leaving 12 bases between them. The CDR3 nucleotides read TGTGCCAGCAGCTTGTCGTCCGGGAGCTATGGCTACACCTTC. Its protein is CASSLSSGSYGYTF.

The chain combines TRBV10-3 with TRBJ2-7, with 7 positions matching TRBD1. The CDR3 length is 15 residues. Germline CDR1 ENHRY, CDR2 SYGVKD. V was pared by 6 bases and J by 0 bases, with 8 bases of the junction left unmatched. As DNA, the CDR3 is TGTGCCATCAGCCTGACTCGGACAGGCTCCTACGAGCAGTACTTC. This encodes CAISLTRTGSYEQYF.

This clonotype is categorized as medium-sized (0.01 to 0.1%). V usage is TRBV24-1 and J usage is TRBJ2-7, with 10 bases identical to TRBD1. The V gene end was trimmed by 6 bases and the J gene end by 5 bases; junction bases not matched to a gene: 6. The CDR3 loop spans 14 amino acids. Germline V gene data show CDR1 as KGHDR and CDR2 as SFDVKD. The DNA for the CDR3 is TGTGCCACCAGTCCCGCGGGACAGGGGAACGAGCAGTACTTC. This sequence encodes CATSPAGQGNEQYF.